The 24 T cell receptor beta chains below were found in one sample sequenced in a study of cytomegalovirus exposure and HLA in healthy donors. The PCR employed 60 Vbeta primers together with 13 Jbeta primers. This table comes from immunoSEQ multiplex PCR, and its TCRdb copy is limited to in-frame clones, with some not included. The table records about 190,000 clones, roughly 81% of them present only once. Sample: PBMCs. These TCRs come from a woman aged 30 to 39 in good health and CMV-seropositive.

The rearrangement uses TRBV15 and TRBJ2-1, with 10 bases lining up with TRBD2. The CDR3 sequence is 16 residues long. Germline V gives CDR1 LNHNV, CDR2 YYDKDF (reference sequence). With V trimmed by 1 base and J by 12 bases, 12 bases remained unmatched. The CDR3, as DNA: TGTGCCACCAGCAGAGGAGCGGGAGGGGACCTTCGAAGGCAGTTCTTC. It specifies CATSRGAGGDLRRQFF. Combining the CDR3 with reference TRBV15 and TRBJ2-1 gives the whole variable domain DAMVIQNPRYQVTQFGKPVTLSCSQTLNHNVMYWYQQKSSQAPKLLFHYYDKDFNNEADTPDNFQSRRPNTSFCFLDIRSPGLGDTAMYLCATSRGAGGDLRRQFFGPGTRLTVL.

The chain employs TRBV6-1 and TRBJ2-5; 11 nucleotides line up with TRBD1. Trimming cost V 10 bases and J 7 bases; bases outside gene matches: 14. The germline gives CDR1 MNHNS, CDR2 SASEGT. CDR3 length equals 15 residues. The CDR3 DNA reads TGTGCCACCCTCCCCCCCGGGACAGGGGGTGCGACCCAGTACTTC. Protein sequence: CATLPPGTGGATQYF.

V gene TRBV13 combines with J gene TRBJ2-5, with 7 nucleotides matching TRBD2. This CDR3 contains 14 residues. Germline V lookup: CDR1 PRHDT, CDR2 FYEKMQ (reference sequence). J was trimmed by 3 bases and V by 5 bases; bases with no gene match: 6. The CDR3 protein is CASSPRLAEETQYF. Written as DNA, the CDR3 is TGTGCCAGCAGCCCCCGTCTAGCGGAAGAGACCCAGTACTTC. Based on the CDR3 plus reference TRBV13 and TRBJ2-5, the full variable domain is AAGVIQSPRHLIKEKRETATLKCYPIPRHDTVYWYQQGPGQDPQFLISFYEKMQSDKGSIPDRFSAQQFSDYHSELNMSSLELGDSALYFCASSPRLAEETQYFGPGTRLLVL.

In DNA, the CDR3 is TGTGCCAGCAGCCCGGGGCTAGCGGGGTCCTACGAGCAGTACTTC. Encoded protein: CASSPGLAGSYEQYF. This sequence joins TRBV5-4 and TRBJ2-7; 9 nucleotides match TRBD2. CDR1 SGHNT and CDR2 YYREEE come from the germline V gene (reference sequence). The CDR3 is made up of 15 amino acids. Trimming at V came to 4 bases and at J to 1 base, leaving 6 bases not matched to a gene.

The rearrangement joins TRBV18 to TRBJ2-7; 9 positions match TRBD2. CDR3 size: 15 residues. Germline V gives CDR1 KGHSH, CDR2 LQKENI. V lost 0 bases, J lost 3 bases, and 3 bases stayed unmatched. CDR3 in amino acids: CASSPPGAGGYEQYF. CDR3 in DNA: TGTGCCAGCTCACCACCGGGAGCGGGGGGCTACGAGCAGTACTTC.

The chain is built from TRBV5-4 and TRBJ2-7, with 13 bases lining up with TRBD2. Germline V lookup: CDR1 SGHNT, CDR2 YYREEE (reference sequence). The V gene end was trimmed by 3 bases and the J gene end by 6 bases; junction bases not matched to a gene: 6. The CDR3 consists of 15 residues. CDR3 DNA sequence: TGTGCCAGCAGCTCCCCGGGACTAGCGGGAACCGAGCAGTACTTC. Translated: CASSSPGLAGTEQYF.

V gene TRBV2 combines with J gene TRBJ2-3; D not certain. V lost 6 bases and J 1 base, leaving 11 bases between the germline ends. Per the germline V gene, CDR1 is SNHLY and CDR2 is FYNNEI. This CDR3 is built from 14 residues. CDR3 amino acids: CASRTPRGTDTQYF. CDR3 nucleotide sequence: TGTGCCAGCAGGACCCCCCGGGGCACAGATACGCAGTATTTT.

The CDR3 sequence: CASSYGALRNTEAFF. In nucleotides, the CDR3 is TGTGCCAGCAGTTACGGGGCCCTTCGAAACACTGAAGCTTTCTTT. The chain links TRBV6-5 to TRBJ1-1; perhaps TRBD1 as D (5 bases). The CDR3 runs to 15 residues. Trimming took 2 bases from V and 2 from J, leaving 12 bases between them. Germline V CDR1 and CDR2: MNHEY, SVGAGI.

The rearrangement joins TRBV28 to TRBJ1-1; 7 nucleotides match TRBD1. CDR1 and CDR2 (germline): MDHEN, SYDVKM. Trimming took 3 bases from V and 4 from J; bases not matched to a gene: 8. The CDR3 length is 15 residues. In nucleotides, the CDR3 is TGTGCCAGCAGTTTGGGTGACAGGGAGGCCACTGAAGCTTTCTTT. Its protein is CASSLGDREATEAFF.

J is TRBJ1-5 and V is TRBV19, with no clear D. The CDR3 is 17 residues long. Deletions cut 7 bases from V and 2 bases from J, with 21 bases between. Germline values: CDR1 LNHDA, CDR2 SQIVND (reference sequence). The CDR3 sequence is CASIRRATDLGNQPQHF. CDR3 nucleotide sequence: TGTGCCAGTATTCGGAGGGCCACAGACCTGGGCAATCAGCCCCAGCATTTT.

The rearrangement joins TRBV5-6 to TRBJ2-5, with D perhaps matching TRBD1 (6 bases). Germline lookup yields CDR1 SGHDT and CDR2 YYEEEE. The V end lost 0 bases, the J end lost 3 bases, and 12 bases lay between the germline ends. The CDR3 sequence is 15 residues long. CDR3 amino acids: CASSLGSGVEETQYF. The CDR3 nucleotides are TGTGCCAGCAGCTTGGGGTCAGGGGTGGAAGAGACCCAGTACTTC.

This clone was seen a handful of times. This chain uses TRBV28 with TRBJ1-1; D is unresolved. Germline assignment: CDR1 MDHEN and CDR2 SYDVKM. There are 16 residues in the CDR3. Trimming stripped 7 bases from V and 1 base from J, with 19 bases between. CDR3 sequence (DNA): TGTGCCAGCACTCCACCAGGATCCGCGGGGAACACTGAAGCTTTCTTT. Translating it yields CASTPPGSAGNTEAFF. Full variable domain (remainder filled in from reference TRBV28 and TRBJ1-1): DVKVTQSSRYLVKRTGEKVFLECVQDMDHENMFWYRQDPGLGLRLIYFSYDVKMKEKGDIPEGYSVSREKKERFSLILESASTNQTSMYLCASTPPGSAGNTEAFFGQGTRLTVV.

The chain couples TRBV7-9 to TRBJ2-7; no definite D call. Trimming cost V 0 bases and J 6 bases, with 12 bases left between them. Per germline, CDR1 SEHNR and CDR2 FQNEAQ (reference sequence). The CDR3 runs 14 residues. The CDR3 loop is CASSLAETAGEQYF. Written as DNA, the CDR3 is TGTGCCAGCAGCTTAGCCGAAACAGCAGGCGAGCAGTACTTC.

About this clone itself: The junction does not match germline at one end; this may be a read error. This rearrangement joins TRBV7-7 to TRBJ2-5, with 14 bases aligning to TRBD2. Germline V gene sequence: CDR1 SSHAT, CDR2 FNYEAQ (reference sequence). This CDR3 contains 20 residues. In nucleotides, the CDR3 is TGTGCTAGCAGCTTGGGACCGGGACTAGCGGGAGCTGGGGCCCTAGAGACCCAGTACTTC. It is translated as CASSLGPGLAGAGALETQYF. The whole variable domain, remainder taken from reference TRBV7-7 and TRBJ2-5, is GAGVSQSPRYKVTKRGQDVTLRCDPISSHATLYWYQQALGQGPEFLTYFNYEAQPDKSGLPSDRFSAERPEGSISTLTIQRTEQRDSAMYRCASSLGPGLAGAGALETQYFGPGTRLLVL.

This chain joins TRBV27 and TRBJ1-6, with D possibly TRBD1 on 5 matching bases. This CDR3 comprises 15 residues. Germline V gene data show CDR1 as MNHEY and CDR2 as SMNVEV (reference sequence). Between the trimmed V and J ends, which lost 2 bases and 7 bases, there was a span of 12 bases. CDR3 region: CASSLRAGMNSPLHF. DNA for the CDR3: TGTGCCAGCAGTTTAAGGGCAGGGATGAATTCACCCCTCCACTTT.

The chain carries TRBV11-2 and TRBJ2-2; 11 bases match TRBD2. CDR3 length: 15 residues. V was clipped by 7 bases and J by 6 bases; unmatched bases: 7. Germline values: CDR1 SGHAT, CDR2 FQNNGV. The CDR3 reads CASNLLAGGSGELFF. CDR3 nucleotide sequence: TGTGCCAGCAACTTGCTAGCGGGAGGTTCCGGGGAGCTGTTTTTT.

This clone occurred once. This chain links TRBV27 with TRBJ1-1, with 9 bases lining up with TRBD1. With V trimmed by 6 bases and J by 0 bases, 11 bases remained unmatched. This CDR3 is built from 17 residues. Germline assignment: CDR1 MNHEY and CDR2 SMNVEV (reference sequence). The CDR3 nucleotides read TGTGCCAGCAGACGGACGACAGGGGGTCTCATGAACACTGAAGCTTTCTTT. Protein: CASRRTTGGLMNTEAFF.

The sample holds a few counts of this clone. The chain joins TRBV5-1 to TRBJ2-7; D unresolved. Germline loops: CDR1 SGHRS, CDR2 YFSETQ. Trimming shortened V by 1 base and J by 0 bases, and 11 bases separated the two germline ends. CDR3 length: 15 residues. CDR3 loop: CASSLTFGGSYEQYF. CDR3 nucleotides: TGCGCCAGCAGCTTGACTTTCGGCGGCTCCTACGAGCAGTACTTC.

This CDR3 is CAIQGGSYEQYF. As DNA, the CDR3 is TGTGCCATCCAAGGGGGCTCCTACGAGCAGTACTTC. The rearrangement uses TRBV7-8 and TRBJ2-7, with D possibly being TRBD1 (6 bases). Germline CDR1 and CDR2: SGHVS and FQNEAQ. The CDR3 extends over 12 amino acids. Trimming removed 10 bases at V and 0 bases at J, with 10 bases between.

There are a few counts of this clone. The chain couples TRBV11-2 to TRBJ2-1; TRBD2 is a possible D gene (6 bases). CDR1 is SGHAT and CDR2 is FQNNGV in the germline V gene. Trimming cost V 2 bases and J 10 bases, with 18 bases left between them. This CDR3 is 15 amino acids long. CDR3 loop: CASSLLAGPRSEQFF. The CDR3 DNA is TGTGCCAGCAGCTTATTGGCGGGGCCGAGGTCGGAGCAGTTCTTC. The full variable domain, its missing parts supplied by reference TRBV11-2 and TRBJ2-1, is EAGVAQSPRYKIIEKRQSVAFWCNPISGHATLYWYQQILGQGPKLLIQFQNNGVVDDSQLPKDRFSAERLKGVDSTLKIQPAKLEDSAVYLCASSLLAGPRSEQFFGPGTRLTVL.

The chain uses TRBV4-2 and TRBJ1-2; 7 bases fit TRBD1. The CDR3 is made up of 16 amino acids. V dropped 1 base and J dropped 7; count of bases not matched to a gene: 12. Germline CDR1 is LGHNA and CDR2 is YNFKEQ. In DNA form, the CDR3 reads TGTGCCAGCAGCCAAGGCCCTCGAGGGGGCGCGGGTGGCTACACCTTC. It translates to CASSQGPRGGAGGYTF.

The CDR3 sequence is CASSPWRGGHYEQYF. The CDR3 DNA sequence: TGTGCCAGCAGTCCCTGGCGGGGTGGACACTACGAGCAGTACTTC. The chain has TRBV2 and TRBJ2-7; possibly TRBD2 for D (6 bases). Per germline, CDR1 SNHLY and CDR2 FYNNEI. Trimming took 5 bases from V and 3 from J, leaving 17 bases between them. The CDR3 contains 15 residues.

The rearrangement uses TRBV2 and TRBJ2-7; the D is unclear. Germline V lookup: CDR1 SNHLY, CDR2 FYNNEI. V lost 3 bases and J lost 4, with 13 bases in between. The CDR3 covers 14 residues. The CDR3 sequence: CASSDGIVSYEQYF. CDR3 nucleotide sequence: TGTGCCAGCAGTGACGGTATAGTCTCATACGAGCAGTACTTC.

The table lists this clone with a count of one. The chain combines TRBV19 with TRBJ2-1; 12 nucleotides align to TRBD2. The junction had 7 bases not matched to a gene; V was cut back by 6 bases and J by 7 bases. There are 15 residues in the CDR3. Germline V gene data show CDR1 as LNHDA and CDR2 as SQIVND (reference sequence). CDR3 DNA: TGTGCCAGTAGGCGCGGGACTAGCGGGCCGAATGAGCAGTTCTTC. Its translation is CASRRGTSGPNEQFF.